A single count supports the clone carrying this T cell receptor (beta chain). The antigen is not known. Use of 60 Vbeta and 13 Jbeta primers characterized the PCR. Only in-frame clones appear in the TCRdb table, and some are missing; sequencing was by immunoSEQ multiplex PCR. Among some 200,000 clones listed, 75% to 90% were seen once. The source of the sample is a study of cytomegalovirus exposure and HLA in healthy donors. Study conclusions and caveats: A previous analysis found most TCR beta V segments productive roughly 87% or roughly 30% of the time. In a later analysis, donors in an Asian-associated ancestry cluster reportedly had fewer N-insertions in productive TCRs than the cohort mean. 87-base-pair reads could not separate some V segments, including TRBV6-2 and TRBV6-3. A later analysis associated 16,951 TCR beta sequences with HLA alleles at a 0.05 false discovery rate.

Germline V CDR1 and CDR2: MNHNS, SASEGT. The germline V and J ends were trimmed by 3 bases and 2 bases, with 10 bases remaining between them. The CDR3 runs 14 residues. The sample taken for sequencing was PBMCs. The clonotype originates from a man aged 40-50 years in good health and CMV-seropositive. The rearrangement links TRBV6-1 to TRBJ1-2; possibly TRBD1 for D (6 bases). CDR3 loop: CASSDWTANYGYTF. The DNA for the CDR3 is TGTGCCAGCAGTGACTGGACAGCCAACTATGGCTACACCTTC.